This T cell receptor (beta chain) was profiled in a study of cytomegalovirus exposure and HLA in healthy donors. Study results and caveats: The study recorded fewer than 200 TCR beta chains that were cytomegalovirus-associated. The majority of CMV-associated TCR beta chains were reported as apparently HLA-restricted in a later analysis. No immune exposure information besides CMV serostatus was available.

As to this clone: Its antigen is not identified.

Primers for the PCR totalled 60 Vbeta and 13 Jbeta. In the study's own analysis: In a later analysis, some 80 million unique TCR beta chains included roughly 11 million shared by two or more donors. TCRdb's copy holds only in-frame clones and misses some; the assay was immunoSEQ multiplex PCR. That table furnishes V, J and clone size, whereas the DNA furnished D and trimming. Among 110,000 to 150,000 clones listed, 73% were seen once. CDR1 is SEHNR, CDR2 FQNEAQ, per germline (reference sequence). The CDR3 consists of 13 residues. The V end lost 4 bases, the J end lost 7 bases, and 10 bases lay between the germline ends.

The chain recombines TRBV7-9 with TRBJ2-2; perhaps TRBD1 as D (6 bases). The sequenced material came from PBMCs. This receptor was obtained from a woman aged 40-49 years in good health and CMV-seronegative. CDR3 sequence reads: CASSWTASGELFF. CDR3 DNA: TGTGCCAGCAGCTGGACAGCCAGCGGGGAGCTGTTTTTT. The full variable domain, rest sourced from reference TRBV7-9 and TRBJ2-2, is DTGVSQNPRHKITKRGQNVTFRCDPISEHNRLYWYRQTLGQGPEFLTYFQNEAQLEKSRLLSDRFSAERPKGSFSTLEIQRTEQGDSAMYLCASSWTASGELFFGEGSRLTVL.